This is a list of T cell receptor beta chains from one sample in a study of neoadjuvant anti-PD-1 for oral cavity cancer. Profiling relied on immunoSEQ multiplex PCR, and the TCRdb table lists in-frame clones only, not all of them. The data contain over 7,000 clones, over 60% of them singletons. The sequencing here drew on PBMCs, taken before nivolumab (anti-PD-1) treatment. The receptors were sampled from a person aged 35-80 years with oral cavity squamous cell carcinoma. CDR3s include the opening cysteine and the closing phenylalanine or tryptophan.

>TRBV10-3|TRBJ2-1
CAISGGAGGPMGEQFF
>TRBV16|TRBJ1-2
CASSQLSGQVANYGYTF
>TRBV7-2|TRBJ2-7
CASSQAGYEQYF
>TRBV6-5|TRBJ1-5
CASSYSPEQPQHF
>TRBV5-1|TRBJ2-7
CASSHDRDRLYEQYF
>TRBV28|TRBJ1-2
CASSLNRGFNYGYTF
>TRBV7-8|TRBJ1-1
CASSLAPANLEEAFF
>TRBV5-4|TRBJ2-1
CASSAYNEQFF
>TRBV29-1|TRBJ2-3
CSVSGGDTDTQYF
>TRBV6-1|TRBJ1-2
CASTPQGLNYGYTF
>TRBV5-1|TRBJ1-3
CASSLAPGEGGTNTIYF
>TRBV10-1|TRBJ1-1
CASSYLRDQGITEAFF
>TRBV15|TRBJ1-5
CATSREGSGQPQHF
>TRBV30|TRBJ1-3
CAWSLGRGNTIYF
>TRBV7-9|TRBJ1-2
CASSALPPGAYGYTF
>TRBV29-1|TRBJ1-3
CSVEVPGNTIYF
>TRBV6-5|TRBJ1-6
CASSSTSSPLHF
>TRBV11-1|TRBJ2-3
CASSLAPGHTDTQYF
>TRBV7-2|TRBJ2-7
CASSLGAGISYEQYF
>TRBV5-5|TRBJ1-2
CASSPSDGNYGYTF
>TRBV7-2|TRBJ1-1
CASSLVVGSNTEAFF
>TRBV19|TRBJ1-2
CASTSAGAFNYGYTF
>TRBV27|TRBJ2-2
CAPRAGGDTGELFF
>TRBV5-1|TRBJ2-7
CASSAGQGAYEQYF
>TRBV10-3|TRBJ2-3
CAISESAGGGGYTDTQYF
>TRBV7-2|TRBJ2-1
CASSPTSGYYNEQFF
>TRBV7-2|TRBJ1-2
CASSLLTVPSGGYTF
>TRBV10-2|TRBJ2-5
CASSEAEETQYF
>TRBV2|TRBJ1-3
CASSGPSGNTIYF
>TRBV7-2|TRBJ1-5
CASSSSGWGQPQHF
>TRBV4-1|TRBJ2-1
CASSQTWSSYNEQFF
>TRBV5-8|TRBJ1-1
CASSFRPTEAFF
>TRBV9|TRBJ2-3
CASSVTGRRGQGFPDTQYF
>TRBV2|TRBJ2-5
CAGRGSGETQYF
>TRBV4-2|TRBJ2-7
CASSQRGTGGSYEQYF
>TRBV6-5|TRBJ2-3
CASSPGGGTDTQYF
>TRBV19|TRBJ2-7
CASSIIITGTASRGEQYF
>TRBV14|TRBJ1-1
CASSQARGGTEAFF
>TRBV29-1|TRBJ1-2
CSVVVGGYGYTF
>TRBV6-1|TRBJ2-7
CASRRSGQGSYEQYF
>TRBV11-2|TRBJ2-3
CASSLGQGAPDTQYF
>TRBV19|TRBJ1-6
CASSISLQGYSPLHF
>TRBV27|TRBJ1-1
CASRPPTGIGTEAFF
>TRBV11-1|TRBJ1-1
CASSHGGTPQRDTEAFF
>TRBV7-9|TRBJ2-7
CASSPALGGEQYF
>TRBV6-5|TRBJ1-2
CASSETGDRGYTF
>TRBV7-9|TRBJ2-2
CASSPGAGELFF
>TRBV6-6|TRBJ1-2
CASSRDRSSYGYTF
>TRBV6-6|TRBJ2-3
CASSYSRGDTDTQYF
>TRBV19|TRBJ2-7
CASSSLGGQAYEQYF
>TRBV5-4|TRBJ2-2
CASSSKTSGGNTGELFF
>TRBV4-3|TRBJ1-1
CASSQEGTGIEAFF
>TRBV5-4|TRBJ1-2
CASSLGRGWYGYTF
>TRBV5-1|TRBJ1-1
CASSLPGGMENTEAFF